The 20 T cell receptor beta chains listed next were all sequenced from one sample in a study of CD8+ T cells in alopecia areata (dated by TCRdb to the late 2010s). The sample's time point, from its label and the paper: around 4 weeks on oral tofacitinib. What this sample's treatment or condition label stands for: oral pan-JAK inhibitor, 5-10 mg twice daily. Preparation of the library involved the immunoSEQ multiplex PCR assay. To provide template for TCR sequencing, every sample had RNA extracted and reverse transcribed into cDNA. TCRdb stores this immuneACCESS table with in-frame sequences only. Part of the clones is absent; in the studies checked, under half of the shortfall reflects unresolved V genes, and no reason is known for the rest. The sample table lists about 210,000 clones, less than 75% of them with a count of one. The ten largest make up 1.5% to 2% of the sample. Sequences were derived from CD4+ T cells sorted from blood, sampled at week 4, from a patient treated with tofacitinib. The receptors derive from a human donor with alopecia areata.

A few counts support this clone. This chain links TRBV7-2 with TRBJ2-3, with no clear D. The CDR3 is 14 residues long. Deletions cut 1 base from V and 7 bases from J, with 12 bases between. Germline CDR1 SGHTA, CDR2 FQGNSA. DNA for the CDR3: TGTGCCAGCAGCTTAGAACCCCTTGACAATACGCAGTATTTT. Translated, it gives CASSLEPLDNTQYF.

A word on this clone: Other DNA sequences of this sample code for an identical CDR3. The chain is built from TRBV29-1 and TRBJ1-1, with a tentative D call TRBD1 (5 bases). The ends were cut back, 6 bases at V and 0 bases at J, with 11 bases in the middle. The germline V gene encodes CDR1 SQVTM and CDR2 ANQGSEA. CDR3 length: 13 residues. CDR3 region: CSVSGQMNTEAFF. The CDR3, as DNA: TGCAGCGTCTCAGGACAAATGAACACTGAAGCTTTCTTT.

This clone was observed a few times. The CDR3 here is CASSRGPEYNEQFF. The CDR3 DNA follows: TGTGCCAGCAGTAGGGGTCCAGAATACAATGAGCAGTTCTTC. This rearrangement joins TRBV7-2 to TRBJ2-1; maybe TRBD1 (5 bases). Deletions cut 6 bases from V and 4 bases from J, with 13 bases between. This CDR3 spans 14 amino acids. Germline V gene lookup returns CDR1 SGHTA and CDR2 FQGNSA.

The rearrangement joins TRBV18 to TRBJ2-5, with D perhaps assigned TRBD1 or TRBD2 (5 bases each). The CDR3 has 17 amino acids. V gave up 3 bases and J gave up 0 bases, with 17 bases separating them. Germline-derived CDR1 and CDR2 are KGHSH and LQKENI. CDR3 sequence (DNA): TGTGCCAGCTCACCCACCGCCCACGGGGCGTACCAAGAGACCCAGTACTTC. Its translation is CASSPTAHGAYQETQYF. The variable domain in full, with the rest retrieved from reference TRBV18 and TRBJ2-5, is NAGVMQNPRHLVRRRGQEARLRCSPMKGHSHVYWYRQLPEEGLKFMVYLQKENIIDESGMPKERFSAEFPKEGPSILRIQQVVRGDSAAYFCASSPTAHGAYQETQYFGPGTRLLVL.

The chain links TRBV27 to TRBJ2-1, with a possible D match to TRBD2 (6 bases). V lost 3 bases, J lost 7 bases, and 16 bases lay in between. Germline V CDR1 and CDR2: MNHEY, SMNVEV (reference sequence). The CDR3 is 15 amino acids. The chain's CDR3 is CASSFRLGRGNEQFF. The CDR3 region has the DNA TGTGCCAGCAGTTTCCGACTAGGCAGAGGAAATGAGCAGTTCTTC.

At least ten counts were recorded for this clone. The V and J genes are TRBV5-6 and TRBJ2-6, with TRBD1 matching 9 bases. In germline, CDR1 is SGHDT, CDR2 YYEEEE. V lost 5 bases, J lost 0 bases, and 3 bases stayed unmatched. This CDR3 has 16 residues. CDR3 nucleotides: TGTGCCAGCAGGGGGACAGGGCGCTCTGGGGCCAACGTCCTGACTTTC. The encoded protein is CASRGTGRSGANVLTF.

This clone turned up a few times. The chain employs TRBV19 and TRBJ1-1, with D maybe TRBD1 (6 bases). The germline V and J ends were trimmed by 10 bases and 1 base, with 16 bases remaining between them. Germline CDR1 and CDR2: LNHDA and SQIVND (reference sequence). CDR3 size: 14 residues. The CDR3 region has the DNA TGTGCCACCTGGGTGGCGGGGGCGAACACTGAAGCTTTCTTT. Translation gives CATWVAGANTEAFF.

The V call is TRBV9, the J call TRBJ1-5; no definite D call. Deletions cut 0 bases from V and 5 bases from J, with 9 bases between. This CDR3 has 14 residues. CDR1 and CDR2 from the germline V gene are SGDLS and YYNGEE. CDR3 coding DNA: TGTGCCAGCAGCGTAGCGGCTGGGGATCAGCCCCAGCATTTT. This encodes CASSVAAGDQPQHF.

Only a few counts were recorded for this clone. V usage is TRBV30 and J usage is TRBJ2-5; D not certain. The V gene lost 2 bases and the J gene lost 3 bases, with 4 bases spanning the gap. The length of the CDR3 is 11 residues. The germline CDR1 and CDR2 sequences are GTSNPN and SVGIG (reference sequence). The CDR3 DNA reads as TGTGCCTGGAGTTTTAAAGAGACCCAGTACTTC. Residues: CAWSFKETQYF.

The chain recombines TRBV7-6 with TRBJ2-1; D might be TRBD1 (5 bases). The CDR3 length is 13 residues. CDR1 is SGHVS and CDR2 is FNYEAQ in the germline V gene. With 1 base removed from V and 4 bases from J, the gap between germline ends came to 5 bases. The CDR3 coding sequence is TGTGCCAGCAGCTTAGGACAGTACAATGAGCAGTTCTTC. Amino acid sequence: CASSLGQYNEQFF.

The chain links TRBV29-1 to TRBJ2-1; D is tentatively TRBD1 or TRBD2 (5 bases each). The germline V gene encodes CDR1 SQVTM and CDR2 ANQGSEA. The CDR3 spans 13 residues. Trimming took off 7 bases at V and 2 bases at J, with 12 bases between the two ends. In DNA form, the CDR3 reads TGCAGCGGGGGGTGGGGTACCTACAATGAGCAGTTCTTC. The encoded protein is CSGGWGTYNEQFF.

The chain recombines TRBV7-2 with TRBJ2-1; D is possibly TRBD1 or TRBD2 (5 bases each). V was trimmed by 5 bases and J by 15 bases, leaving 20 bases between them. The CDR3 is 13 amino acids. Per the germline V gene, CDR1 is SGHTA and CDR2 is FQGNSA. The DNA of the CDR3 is TGTGCCAGCAGCAAAGGACCTATGGTCGGGACGTTCTTC. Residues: CASSKGPMVGTFF.

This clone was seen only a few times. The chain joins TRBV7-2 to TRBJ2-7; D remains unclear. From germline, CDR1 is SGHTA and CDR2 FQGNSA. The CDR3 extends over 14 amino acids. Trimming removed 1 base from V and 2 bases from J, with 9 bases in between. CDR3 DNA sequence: TGTGCCAGCAGCTTAGGCGTTGGACCCTACGAGCAGTACTTC. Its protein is CASSLGVGPYEQYF.

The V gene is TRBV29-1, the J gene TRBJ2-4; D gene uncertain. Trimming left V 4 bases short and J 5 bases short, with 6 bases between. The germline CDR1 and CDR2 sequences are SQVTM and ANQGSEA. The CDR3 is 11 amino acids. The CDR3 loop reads CSVARENIQYF. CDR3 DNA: TGCAGCGTTGCCCGAGAAAACATTCAGTACTTC. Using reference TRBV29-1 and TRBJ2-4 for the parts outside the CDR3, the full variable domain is SAVISQKPSRDICQRGTSLTIQCQVDSQVTMMFWYRQQPGQSLTLIATANQGSEATYESGFVIDKFPISRPNLTFSTLTVSNMSPEDSSIYLCSVARENIQYFGAGTRLSVL.

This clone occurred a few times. The CDR3 loop reads CASRQAGTRADTQYF. The CDR3 bases are TGTGCCAGCAGACAAGCGGGGACCCGTGCAGATACGCAGTATTTT. The chain has TRBV6-5 and TRBJ2-3; TRBD2 matches 7 bases. This CDR3 is 15 amino acids long. Germline V gene lookup returns CDR1 MNHEY and CDR2 SVGAGI. Trimming at V came to 6 bases and at J to 4 bases, leaving 10 bases not matched to a gene.

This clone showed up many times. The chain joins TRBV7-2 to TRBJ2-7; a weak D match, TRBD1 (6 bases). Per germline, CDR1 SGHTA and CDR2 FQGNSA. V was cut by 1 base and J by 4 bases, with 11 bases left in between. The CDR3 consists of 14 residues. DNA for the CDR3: TGTGCCAGCAGCTTAGACGCAGGGACATACGAGCAGTACTTC. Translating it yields CASSLDAGTYEQYF.

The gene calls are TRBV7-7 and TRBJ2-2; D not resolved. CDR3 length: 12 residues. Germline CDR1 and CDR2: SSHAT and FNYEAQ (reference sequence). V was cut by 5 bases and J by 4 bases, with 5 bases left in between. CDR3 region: CASSPLTGELFF. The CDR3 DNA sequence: TGTGCCAGCAGCCCCCTCACCGGGGAGCTGTTTTTT.

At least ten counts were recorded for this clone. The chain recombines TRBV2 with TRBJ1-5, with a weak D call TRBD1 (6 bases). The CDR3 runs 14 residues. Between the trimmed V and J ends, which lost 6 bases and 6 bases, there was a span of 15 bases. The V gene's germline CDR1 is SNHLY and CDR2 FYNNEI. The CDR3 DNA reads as TGTGCCAGCAGGTCACAGGGAACCGGTCAGCCCCAGCATTTT. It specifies CASRSQGTGQPQHF. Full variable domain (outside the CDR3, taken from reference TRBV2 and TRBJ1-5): EPEVTQTPSHQVTQMGQEVILRCVPISNHLYFYWYRQILGQKVEFLVSFYNNEISEKSEIFDDQFSVERPDGSNFTLKIRSTKLEDSAMYFCASRSQGTGQPQHFGDGTRLSIL.

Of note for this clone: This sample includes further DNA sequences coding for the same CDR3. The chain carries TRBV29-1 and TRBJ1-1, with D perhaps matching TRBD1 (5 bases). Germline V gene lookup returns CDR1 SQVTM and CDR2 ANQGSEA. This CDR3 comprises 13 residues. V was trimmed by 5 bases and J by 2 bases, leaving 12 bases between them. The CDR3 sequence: CSVRGLANTEAFF. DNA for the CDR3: TGCAGCGTTAGGGGACTCGCTAACACTGAAGCTTTCTTT.

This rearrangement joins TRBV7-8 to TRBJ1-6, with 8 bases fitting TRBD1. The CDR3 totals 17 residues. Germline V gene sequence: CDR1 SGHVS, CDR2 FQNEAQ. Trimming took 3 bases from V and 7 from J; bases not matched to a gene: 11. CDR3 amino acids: CASSFGQGGALNSPLHF. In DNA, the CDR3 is TGTGCCAGCAGCTTTGGACAGGGCGGGGCCCTAAATTCACCCCTCCACTTT.